This TCR beta chain was recorded in a study of tumor and adjacent non-tumor tissue in lung cancer (dated by TCRdb to 2016 to 2018). Study-level background: The cohort included around twelve adenocarcinoma, a couple of squamous cell carcinoma and 1 small cell lung cancer patients. A few dozen paired specimens, one tumor and one normal lung sample per patient, were profiled by TCRbeta CDR3 sequencing. Sequencing produced 125,075,908 productive TCRbeta reads in total, an average of about 4 million reads per sample. The roughly 15 enrolled patients, of whom about 10 were men and 5 were women, were aged roughly 30 to 85 years and were diagnosed with TNM stage I to III disease. Bulk TCRbeta repertoires were compared between lung tumor tissue and matched distant non-tumor lung tissue obtained from more than 12 lung cancer patients.

From its first to its last residue, the CDR3 has 13 amino acids. Solely the CDR3 DNA is kept, with 39 bases framed from the first base. The germline V gene yields MDHEN for CDR1 and SYDVKM for CDR2. V and J lose 5 bases and 5 bases, and a span of 10 bases separates them. The method was multiplex PCR. The sequencer listed for this sample is Illumina HiSeq 2500. TCRbeta libraries were constructed through three rounds of nested PCR with primers (Table S4) according to protocols adapted from ARM-PCR. Before sequencing, PCR products in the 200-500 bp range were cut out of the gel and cleaned up using the QIAquick gel extraction kit. In the paper's pipeline: Trimmomatic was used to clean the reads, FLASH merged the cleaned reads into complete CDR3 sequences, and MiTCR assigned the sequences to V(D)J germline segments. Clonal diversity was calculated as the inverse Simpson's index using VDJtools. A read counted as productive if the sequence was in-frame and lacked a premature stop codon. Clones were called with MiXCR by TCRdb after fastp trimmed the public reads at Q25, and only in-frame beta chains were retained. Each entry is one CDR3 protein sequence, shown with its most common DNA and genes. In this record, the V and J calls reflect TCRdb's handling and not the investigators' own analysis. Here the sample has 81,000 or so distinct CDR3 sequences; 80% to 85% occur a single time. 13% of the sample belongs to the ten largest clones.

RNA was extracted from bulk unsorted tissue and checked for quality with a NanoDrop ND-1000 and an Agilent 2100. The donors were newly diagnosed lung cancer patients admitted for thoracic surgery in China from August to November 2014 who had not received prior chemotherapy. Patients with previous radiotherapy or chemotherapy, or with another concurrent cancer, were excluded from the study. Surgical tissue pieces of 1-2 cm3 were preserved in RNAlater solution and were kept at -80 degrees C until use. The study at large found these results: Because peripheral blood was not sequenced, blood TCRbeta repertoires in the lung cancer patients of the study were not examined. In normal lung, the top 100 clones accounted for a significantly larger cumulative share of the repertoire than in tumor tissue. Only roughly 16 patients were included in the cohort, and the need for larger samples and more detailed clinical data was noted by the authors. TCR diversity was significantly higher in younger patients, and higher tumor TCR diversity was associated with shorter overall and disease-free survival. Tumor tissue showed significantly higher TCR diversity (inverse Simpson) than normal lung tissue, at around 460 vs 160 (P = 0.0075, Mann-Whitney U test). The sequencing platform is not named in the methods, and unique molecular identifiers are not mentioned.

Notes on this clonotype: The clone's antigen remains unknown. Without the conserved terminal phenylalanine or tryptophan, this CDR3 likely stems from a read error.

The sample consisted of lung tumor tissue. This clonotype originated in a woman in her forties or fifties with non-small cell lung cancer. This sequence uses TRBV28 and TRBJ2-1, with the D gene not confidently named. The DNA sequence is as follows: TGTGCCAGCAGTCTGGACGGAAACAATGAGCAGTTCCTC. Translated, it reads CASSLDGNNEQFL.